The 10 T cell receptor beta chains presented below share a single source sample, sequenced in a study of T cell repertoires in cytomegalovirus infection. TCRdb processed the reads anew with MiXCR; each CDR3 protein has one entry. The repertoire holds more than 500,000 distinct CDR3 sequences, with about 15% as singletons. Input material: CD8+ T cells from PBMCs. These receptors were collected from a human donor in good health (CMV status not recorded). Some clones in this sample may be carry-over from other donors' samples.

Of note for this clonotype: One junction end disagrees with the germline gene, perhaps due to a read error. The gene calls are TRBV7-8 and TRBJ1-5, with D hard to call. This CDR3 spans 14 amino acids. Germline-derived CDR1 and CDR2 are SGHVS and FQNEAQ. The CDR3 is CASSLARLRQPQHF. CDR3 coding DNA: TGTGCTAGCAGCTTAGCGCGGTTGCGACAGCCCCAGCATTTT.

The chain carries TRBV4-2 and TRBJ2-7, with D possibly matching TRBD1 (6 bases). The CDR3 is 16 residues long. Germline CDR1 is LGHNA and CDR2 is YNFKEQ. V was cut by 1 base and J by 0 bases, with 13 bases left in between. CDR3 residues: CASSQAGDARSYEQYF. In DNA, the CDR3 is TGTGCCAGCAGCCAAGCAGGGGACGCCCGCTCCTACGAGCAGTACTTC.

The CDR3 is CASSLDLVPETQYF. The CDR3 DNA sequence: TGCGCCAGCAGCTTGGACCTAGTACCAGAGACCCAGTACTTC. The gene calls are TRBV5-1 and TRBJ2-5; no definite D call. V shed 0 bases and J shed 4 bases, with 10 bases lying between them. Germline V gene sequence: CDR1 SGHRS, CDR2 YFSETQ. CDR3 length equals 14 residues.

The chain combines TRBV24-1 with TRBJ1-2; D unresolved. The V and J ends lost 0 bases and 5 bases respectively, with 3 bases between them. This CDR3 comprises 12 residues. CDR1 is KGHDR, CDR2 SFDVKD, per germline. CDR3 amino acids: CATSDLQYGYTF. CDR3 coding DNA: TGTGCCACCAGTGATTTGCAGTATGGCTACACCTTC.

In DNA, the CDR3 is TGTGCCAGCAGCCAAAGACTTTCCGGGACACCGGACGGGCAGTTCTTC. Protein sequence: CASSQRLSGTPDGQFF. This chain links TRBV3-1 with TRBJ2-1; a weak D match, TRBD1 (6 bases). The CDR3 extends over 16 amino acids. The ends were cut back, 2 bases at V and 12 bases at J, with 23 bases in the middle. The germline V gene encodes CDR1 LGHDT and CDR2 YNNKEL (reference sequence).

There are a few counts of this clonotype. V usage is TRBV19 and J usage is TRBJ2-1; 7 bases map to TRBD1. Germline values: CDR1 LNHDA, CDR2 SQIVND (reference sequence). V was clipped by 2 bases and J by 5 bases; unmatched bases: 9. The CDR3 loop spans 16 amino acids. In nucleotides, the CDR3 is TGTGCCAGTAGTATATACGTTGGGACAGTAAACAATGAGCAGTTCTTC. Its translation is CASSIYVGTVNNEQFF.

In this sample, this clonotype turned up many times. The chain has TRBV7-9 and TRBJ2-7, with D hard to call. Trimming shortened V by 6 bases and J by 5 bases, and 14 bases separated the two germline ends. The CDR3 has 13 amino acids. Germline loops: CDR1 SEHNR, CDR2 FQNEAQ (reference sequence). The CDR3 sequence: CASSLKGIDEQYF. The CDR3 coding sequence is TGTGCCAGCAGTCTAAAGGGTATTGACGAGCAGTACTTC. The whole variable domain, remainder taken from reference TRBV7-9 and TRBJ2-7, is DTGVSQNPRHKITKRGQNVTFRCDPISEHNRLYWYRQTLGQGPEFLTYFQNEAQLEKSRLLSDRFSAERPKGSFSTLEIQRTEQGDSAMYLCASSLKGIDEQYFGPGTRLTVT.

The CDR3, as DNA: TGTGCCACCAGTGATACCAGGGACCAAGAGACCCAGTACTTC. Translation: CATSDTRDQETQYF. This chain links TRBV24-1 with TRBJ2-5; D might be TRBD1 (5 bases). CDR3 length equals 14 residues. Per the germline V gene, CDR1 is KGHDR and CDR2 is SFDVKD. V lost 3 bases and J lost 0, with 7 bases in between.

This clonotype was detected a few times. This chain links TRBV4-1 with TRBJ2-4; D may be TRBD1 (6 bases). V gave up 1 base and J gave up 7 bases, with 14 bases separating them. CDR3 size: 15 residues. Germline CDR1 is MGHRA and CDR2 is YSYEKL. The CDR3 bases are TGCGCCAGCAGCCAAGGGCACCGGACAGCGAACATTCAGTACTTC. Amino acids: CASSQGHRTANIQYF.

This clonotype was found a few times. This chain connects TRBV12-3 or TRBV12-4 to TRBJ1-1; D gene ambiguous. The V and J ends lost 2 bases and 11 bases respectively, with 12 bases between them. The CDR3 is 12 amino acids. The CDR3 is CASSLMAGGAFF. CDR3 nucleotide sequence: TGTGCCAGCAGTTTAATGGCAGGAGGGGCTTTCTTT.